The sequence of this TCR beta chain was determined in a study of T cell repertoires in cytomegalovirus infection. In the study overall: CMV epitopes in the study were HLA-C-restricted (recently identified) and HLA-B-restricted (well studied). Matching HLA type and CMV infection were both indicated by public TCR beta signatures. Notes on the study in general: Using cumulative public TCR beta family frequency, the authors identified those who carried CMV together with the relevant HLA. HLA-C-restricted, CMV-specific TCR beta clonotypes were dominant ex vivo.

MiXCR, applied by TCRdb to the reads, yields one record per CDR3 protein. The table shows around 310,000 distinct CDR3 sequences, with 25% to 30% occurring only once. A note on this clonotype: Its antigen is unknown.

The TCR sequence derives from a human donor in good health (CMV status not recorded). Some clones in this sample may be carry-over from other donors' samples. The sample here was cultured PBMCs, taken from culture after CMV antigen stimulation.

CDR3 residues: CASSIGLGRSNQPQHF. CDR3 in DNA: TGTGCCAGTAGTATAGGCTTGGGGAGGAGCAATCAGCCCCAGCATTTT. The J gene is TRBJ1-5, the V gene TRBV19; the D is unclear. Trimming took 1 base from V and 1 from J, leaving 11 bases between them. This CDR3 is built from 16 residues. Per germline, CDR1 LNHDA and CDR2 SQIVND (reference sequence).